This T cell receptor (beta chain) was captured by sequencing in a study of OX40 agonist ivuxolimab in advanced cancers. The length of the CDR3 is 15 residues. The germline V and J ends were trimmed by 7 bases and 5 bases, with 18 bases remaining between them. Germline CDR1 and CDR2: LNHDA and SQIVND (reference sequence). Clones were read by immunoSEQ multiplex PCR, and TCRdb kept only the in-frame ones, dropping some. The repertoire has some 81,000 clones, 80% to 90% of them found once; the top ten carry around 6.5%. The sequence was obtained from an adult with an advanced solid tumor such as melanoma, head and neck, liver or kidney cancer. Sequences were derived from CD4+ or CD8+ T cells sorted from blood, sampled in a trial of the OX40 agonist ivuxolimab. The chain has TRBV19 and TRBJ2-1; D is possibly TRBD1 (5 bases). This CDR3 reads CASMPQGKGNNEQFF. The CDR3 bases are TGTGCCAGTATGCCCCAGGGAAAGGGCAACAATGAGCAGTTCTTC.